The sequence of this T cell receptor (beta chain) was determined in a study of blood T cell repertoires in COVID-19. Across the whole study: The study drew acute and convalescent COVID-19 samples from the United States, Italy and Spain. The cDNA or gDNA used as material had been derived from T cells, B-cell-depleted T cells, or PBMCs.

The CDR3 has 16 residues. Unmatched junction bases numbered 9, after V lost 1 base and J lost 6 bases. CDR1 and CDR2 from the germline V gene are SGHRS and YFSETQ. The authors' processing: Estimation of nucleated cell counts was performed using reference gene primer amplification. TCRdb's copy holds only in-frame clones and misses some; the assay was immunoSEQ multiplex PCR. That table is the source of V, J and clone size, and D and trimming were worked out from the DNA. The profile shows 35,000 to 50,000 clones, approximately 91% of them singletons. The chain joins TRBV5-1 to TRBJ2-1; TRBD2 matches at 8 bases. The clonotype originates from a woman in her 30s in a cohort sampled during active COVID-19. The sequenced sample was peripheral blood. The CDR3 spells CASSLFGVAGGNEQFF. The CDR3 nucleotides read TGCGCCAGCAGCTTGTTTGGGGTTGCGGGGGGCAATGAGCAGTTCTTC.